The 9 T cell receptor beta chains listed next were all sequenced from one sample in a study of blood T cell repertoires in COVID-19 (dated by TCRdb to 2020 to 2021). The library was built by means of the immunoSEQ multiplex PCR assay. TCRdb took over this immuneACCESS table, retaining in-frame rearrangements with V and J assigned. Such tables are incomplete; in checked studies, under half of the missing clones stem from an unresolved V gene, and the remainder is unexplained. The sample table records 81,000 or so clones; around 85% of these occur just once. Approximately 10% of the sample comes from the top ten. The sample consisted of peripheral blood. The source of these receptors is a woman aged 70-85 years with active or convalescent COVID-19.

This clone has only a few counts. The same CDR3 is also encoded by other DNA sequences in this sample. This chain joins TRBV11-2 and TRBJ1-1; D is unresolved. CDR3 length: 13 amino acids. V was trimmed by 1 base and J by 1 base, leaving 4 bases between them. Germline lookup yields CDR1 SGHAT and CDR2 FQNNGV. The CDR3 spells CASSLVQNTEAFF. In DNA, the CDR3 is TGTGCCAGCAGCTTAGTTCAGAACACTGAAGCTTTCTTT.

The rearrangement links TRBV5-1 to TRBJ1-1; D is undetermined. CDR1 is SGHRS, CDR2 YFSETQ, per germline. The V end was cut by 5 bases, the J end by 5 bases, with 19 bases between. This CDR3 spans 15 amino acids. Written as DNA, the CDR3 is TGCGCCAGCAGTTCTGACGGCGCGGGTGGGACTGAAGCTTTCTTT. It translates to CASSSDGAGGTEAFF.

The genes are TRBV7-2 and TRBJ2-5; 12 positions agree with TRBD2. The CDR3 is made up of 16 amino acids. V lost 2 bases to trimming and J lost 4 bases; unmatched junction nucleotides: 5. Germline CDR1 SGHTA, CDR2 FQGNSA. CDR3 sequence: CASSLKSSGGGETQYF. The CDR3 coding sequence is TGTGCCAGCAGCTTAAAGTCTAGCGGGGGGGGAGAGACCCAGTACTTC. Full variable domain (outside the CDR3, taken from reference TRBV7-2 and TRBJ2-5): GAGVSQSPSNKVTEKGKDVELRCDPISGHTALYWYRQSLGQGLEFLIYFQGNSAPDKSGLPSDRFSAERTGGSVSTLTIQRTQQEDSAVYLCASSLKSSGGGETQYFGPGTRLLVL.

CDR3 sequence reads: CASSFRRQVQETQYF. The DNA for the CDR3 is TGTGCCAGCAGTTTCAGGAGACAGGTCCAAGAGACCCAGTACTTC. The chain combines TRBV28 with TRBJ2-5, with D tentatively TRBD1 (6 bases). V shed 3 bases and J shed 1 base, with 12 bases lying between them. This CDR3 spans 15 amino acids. In germline, CDR1 is MDHEN, CDR2 SYDVKM.

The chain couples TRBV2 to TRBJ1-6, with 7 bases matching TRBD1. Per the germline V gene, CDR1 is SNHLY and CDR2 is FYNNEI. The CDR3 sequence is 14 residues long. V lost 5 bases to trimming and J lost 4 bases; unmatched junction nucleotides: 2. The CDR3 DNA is TGTGCCAGCAGTAGACAGGGTTATAATTCACCCCTCCACTTT. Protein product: CASSRQGYNSPLHF.

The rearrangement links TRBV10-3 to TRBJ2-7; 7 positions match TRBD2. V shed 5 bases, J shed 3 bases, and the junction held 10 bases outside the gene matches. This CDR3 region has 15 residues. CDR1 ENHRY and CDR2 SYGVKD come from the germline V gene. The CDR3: CAISPVGGTFYEQYF. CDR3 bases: TGTGCCATCAGTCCCGTGGGGGGGACCTTCTACGAGCAGTACTTC.

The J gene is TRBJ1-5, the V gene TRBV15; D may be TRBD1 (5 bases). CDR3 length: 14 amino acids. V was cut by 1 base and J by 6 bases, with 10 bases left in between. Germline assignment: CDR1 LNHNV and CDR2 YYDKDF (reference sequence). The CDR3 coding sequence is TGTGCCACCAGCAGAGGGGGGGACGGTCAGCCCCAGCATTTT. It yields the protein CATSRGGDGQPQHF. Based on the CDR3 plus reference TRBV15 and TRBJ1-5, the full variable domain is DAMVIQNPRYQVTQFGKPVTLSCSQTLNHNVMYWYQQKSSQAPKLLFHYYDKDFNNEADTPDNFQSRRPNTSFCFLDIRSPGLGDTAMYLCATSRGGDGQPQHFGDGTRLSIL.

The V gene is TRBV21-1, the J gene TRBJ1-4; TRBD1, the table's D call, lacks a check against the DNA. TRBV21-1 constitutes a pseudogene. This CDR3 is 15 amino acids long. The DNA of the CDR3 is TGTGCCAGCAGCATCCAGGGACAGCAAAATGAAAAACTGTTTTTT. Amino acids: CASSIQGQQNEKLFF.

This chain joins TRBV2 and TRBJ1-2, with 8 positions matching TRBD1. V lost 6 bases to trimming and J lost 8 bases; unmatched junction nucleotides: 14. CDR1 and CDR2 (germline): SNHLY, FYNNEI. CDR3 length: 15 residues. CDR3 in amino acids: CASRPSPGGNGGYTF. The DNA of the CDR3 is TGTGCCAGCAGGCCCAGCCCAGGGGGCAATGGGGGCTACACCTTC.